This T cell receptor beta chain was recorded in a study of T cells in tumors and immune-related adverse events. The data were produced by immunoSEQ multiplex PCR, yet TCRdb's version contains in-frame clones alone and is incomplete. The profile shows under 8,500 clones, less than 95% of them singletons. A single count supports this clone. This TCR was recovered from a female donor with metastatic renal cell carcinoma. The sequencing here drew on lymph node tissue, taken from a patient treated with anti-PD-1 therapy.

CDR3 bases: TGCGCCAGCAGCGCCGGGACTGTTAAAAACATTCAGTACTTC. It yields the protein CASSAGTVKNIQYF. The chain joins TRBV5-1 to TRBJ2-4; D perhaps matches TRBD2 (6 bases). There are 14 residues in the CDR3. Germline CDR1 and CDR2: SGHRS and YFSETQ. Trimming removed 4 bases at V and 4 bases at J, with 12 bases between.